The clone carrying this T cell receptor beta chain occurred once. V gave up 0 bases and J gave up 4 bases; unmatched junction bases: 2. CDR1 SGDLS and CDR2 YYNGEE come from the germline V gene. The CDR3 has 14 amino acids. Per the original methods: From reference gene primer amplification, estimates of nucleated cell counts were derived. TCRdb keeps only in-frame clones here, not all; method: immunoSEQ multiplex PCR. V and J calls and clone size are copied from that table; D and trimming were computed from the DNA. This table has just over 650,000 clones, 75% to 90% appearing once. This entry is derived from a study of blood T cell repertoires in COVID-19. Whole-study context: From the United States, Italy and Spain came samples of acute and convalescent COVID-19.

This receptor was obtained from a woman in her late teens or twenties with acute or convalescent COVID-19. Sequencing used peripheral blood. The V and J genes are TRBV9 and TRBJ2-5; 8 bases map to TRBD2. The CDR3 DNA reads as TGTGCCAGCAGCGTAGTGGCGGGAGGAGAGACCCAGTACTTC. Encoded protein: CASSVVAGGETQYF.